These 2 T cell receptor beta chains came from one sample sequenced in a study of blood T cell repertoires in COVID-19. The table came from immunoSEQ multiplex PCR; TCRdb's copy has only in-frame clones and leaves some out. In the table there are some 190,000 clones, 82% of which are singletons. Material: peripheral blood. Receptors originate from an elderly woman with active or convalescent COVID-19.

J is TRBJ2-7 and V is TRBV9; TRBD2 might be the D (5 bases). V was pared by 2 bases and J by 0 bases, with 12 bases between. The V gene's germline CDR1 is SGDLS and CDR2 YYNGEE. The CDR3 loop spans 15 amino acids. This CDR3 is CASSVDYSSSYEQYF. In DNA, the CDR3 is TGTGCCAGCAGCGTTGACTACTCGAGCTCCTACGAGCAGTACTTC. Based on the CDR3 plus reference TRBV9 and TRBJ2-7, the full variable domain is DSGVTQTPKHLITATGQRVTLRCSPRSGDLSVYWYQQSLDQGLQFLIQYYNGEERAKGNILERFSAQQFPDLHSELNLSSLELGDSALYFCASSVDYSSSYEQYFGPGTRLTVT.

The chain employs TRBV7-8 and TRBJ2-3; D call uncertain. The CDR3 sequence is 14 residues long. Germline V gene sequence: CDR1 SGHVS, CDR2 FQNEAQ. Trimming left V 5 bases short and J 2 bases short, with 11 bases between. The CDR3 sequence is CASSRDSFTDTQYF. The CDR3 nucleotides read TGTGCCAGCAGCCGCGACTCCTTCACAGATACGCAGTATTTT.